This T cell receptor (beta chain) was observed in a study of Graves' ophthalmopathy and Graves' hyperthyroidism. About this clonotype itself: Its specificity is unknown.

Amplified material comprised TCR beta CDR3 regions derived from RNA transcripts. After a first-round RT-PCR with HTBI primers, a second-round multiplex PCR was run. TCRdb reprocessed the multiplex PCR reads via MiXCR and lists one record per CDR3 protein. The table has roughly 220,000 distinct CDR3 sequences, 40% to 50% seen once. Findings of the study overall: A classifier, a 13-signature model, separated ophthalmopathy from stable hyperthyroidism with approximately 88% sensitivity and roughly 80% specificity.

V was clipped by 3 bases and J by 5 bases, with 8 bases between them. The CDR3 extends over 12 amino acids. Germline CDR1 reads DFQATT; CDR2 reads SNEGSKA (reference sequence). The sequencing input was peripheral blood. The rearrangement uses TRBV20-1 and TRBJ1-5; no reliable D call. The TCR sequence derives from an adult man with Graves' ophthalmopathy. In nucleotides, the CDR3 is TGCAGTGCTAGTCACGGGGATCAGCCCCAGCATTTT. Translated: CSASHGDQPQHF.